This T cell receptor beta chain was sequenced for a study of blood T cells in healthy people across ages. Whole-study results and caveats: Naive T cell percentage and TCR beta diversity correlated strongly. Higher diversity and more naive CD4+ cells were features of long-lived donors, compared to aged donors.

The authors drew about 10 milliliters of peripheral blood from each donor. The CDR3 extends over 19 amino acids. Combining a sample-barcoded 5' primer with a J-beta primer mix, a second PCR ran for roughly 6 to 12 cycles. No fewer than 3 million CDR3-containing paired-end reads came from each sample. MiXCR, applied by TCRdb to the 5' RACE reads, yields one record per CDR3 protein. In the table there are about a million distinct CDR3 sequences, about 53% of which are singletons. Notes on this clonotype: Antigen specificity is unknown.

The V call is TRBV21-1, the J call TRBJ2-3; TRBD2 reflects the table's D call only, with no check against the DNA. TRBV21-1 is listed as a pseudogene. The TCR comes from a woman in her sixties or seventies in good health. Sequenced material: blood. The CDR3 sequence: CASSKVPVRSSSGTDTQYF. In nucleotides, the CDR3 is TGTGCCAGCAGCAAAGTGCCGGTGCGGTCGTCTAGCGGCACAGATACGCAGTATTTT.